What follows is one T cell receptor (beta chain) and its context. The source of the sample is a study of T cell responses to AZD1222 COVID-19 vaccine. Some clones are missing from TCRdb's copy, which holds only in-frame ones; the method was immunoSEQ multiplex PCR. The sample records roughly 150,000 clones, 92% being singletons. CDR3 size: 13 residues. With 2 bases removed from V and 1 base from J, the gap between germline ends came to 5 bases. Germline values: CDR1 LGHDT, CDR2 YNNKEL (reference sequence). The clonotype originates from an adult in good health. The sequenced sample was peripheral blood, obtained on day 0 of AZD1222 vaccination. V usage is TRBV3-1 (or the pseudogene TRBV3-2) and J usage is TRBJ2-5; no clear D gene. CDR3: CASSQWGQETQYF. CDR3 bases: TGTGCCAGCAGCCAATGGGGCCAAGAGACCCAGTACTTC.